These 27 T cell receptor beta chains share one sample of origin, sequenced in a study of PD-1 blockade in mismatch repair-deficient tumors. Libraries were prepared by immunoSEQ multiplex PCR; TCRdb keeps only in-frame clonotypes and omits some of them. The sample carries approximately 100,000 clones, 70% to 85% recorded once. The source material was peripheral blood, sampled roughly eight months after starting pembrolizumab. Source of these receptors: an adult with mismatch repair-deficient cancer.

The V gene is TRBV15, the J gene TRBJ2-7, with 7 positions matching TRBD2. This CDR3 has 15 residues. Germline trimming cut 0 bases from V and 2 bases from J; bases unmatched to any gene: 4. The germline V gene encodes CDR1 LNHNV and CDR2 YYDKDF (reference sequence). The CDR3 region has the DNA TGTGCCACCAGCAGAGATTTGGGACTACCCTACGAGCAGTACTTC. The encoded protein is CATSRDLGLPYEQYF.

The J gene is TRBJ2-5, the V gene TRBV4-1; maybe TRBD1 (6 bases). Trimming took off 1 base at V and 5 bases at J, with 8 bases between the two ends. This CDR3 comprises 13 residues. Germline V gene lookup returns CDR1 MGHRA and CDR2 YSYEKL. As DNA, the CDR3 is TGCGCCAGCAGCCAAGTGAGGGGGGAGACCCAGTACTTC. Translated, it gives CASSQVRGETQYF.

The V call is TRBV18, the J call TRBJ1-1; D is unclear. Trimming pared 1 base from V and 1 base from J, leaving 7 bases between. Germline CDR1 is KGHSH and CDR2 is LQKENI. The CDR3 runs to 14 residues. CDR3 bases: TGTGCCAGCTCACCACGTGGAGCGAACACTGAAGCTTTCTTT. Translated: CASSPRGANTEAFF.

The chain couples TRBV27 to TRBJ2-7; no clear D gene. Germline values: CDR1 MNHEY, CDR2 SMNVEV (reference sequence). The CDR3 loop spans 12 amino acids. V was shortened by 3 bases and J by 6 bases, with 9 bases between the two germline ends. The CDR3 protein is CASSFGWGEQYF. The CDR3 DNA reads TGTGCCAGCAGTTTTGGTTGGGGCGAGCAGTACTTC.

The chain carries TRBV5-1 and TRBJ2-4, with 9 bases fitting TRBD1. The CDR3 length is 14 residues. CDR1 and CDR2 (germline): SGHRS, YFSETQ. Losses at the gene ends were 3 bases for V and 7 bases for J; bases not matched to a gene: 5. The CDR3 nucleotides are TGCGCCAGCAGCTCCCGGACAGGGGATAACATTCAGTACTTC. Its protein product is CASSSRTGDNIQYF. Looking up the rest from reference TRBV5-1 and TRBJ2-4 gives the full variable domain: KAGVTQTPRYLIKTRGQQVTLSCSPISGHRSVSWYQQTPGQGLQFLFEYFSETQRNKGNFPGRFSGRQFSNSRSEMNVSTLELGDSALYLCASSSRTGDNIQYFGAGTRLSVL.

The rearrangement uses TRBV6-1 and TRBJ2-7, with 8 bases identical to TRBD2. Germline V gives CDR1 MNHNS, CDR2 SASEGT. The CDR3 is 14 amino acids. The junction had 4 bases not matched to a gene; V was cut back by 4 bases and J by 2 bases. The CDR3 DNA reads as TGTGCCAGCAGTGTTACTAGCGGACCCTACGAGCAGTACTTC. Translation: CASSVTSGPYEQYF.

The chain recombines TRBV7-9 with TRBJ1-1; TRBD1 matches 7 bases. The germline V gene encodes CDR1 SEHNR and CDR2 FQNEAQ (reference sequence). With 6 bases clipped from V and 0 bases from J, the junction kept 13 bases outside the gene matches. The CDR3 totals 17 residues. The CDR3 spells CASSQKIRGKMNTEAFF. For the CDR3, the DNA is TGTGCCAGCAGTCAGAAAATCAGGGGGAAGATGAACACTGAAGCTTTCTTT.

The chain uses TRBV5-4 and TRBJ1-2, with 11 bases matching TRBD1. V trimming: 0 bases; J trimming: 7 bases; junction bases outside the gene matches: 2. The CDR3 sequence is 14 residues long. The germline V gene encodes CDR1 SGHNT and CDR2 YYREEE (reference sequence). Here the CDR3 DNA reads TGTGCCAGCAGCTTGGCGGGACAGGGGGGTGGCTACACCTTC. This translates into CASSLAGQGGGYTF.

The V gene is TRBV15, the J gene TRBJ1-3; D gene ambiguous. This CDR3 region has 16 residues. The germline V and J ends were trimmed by 5 bases and 1 base, with 15 bases remaining between them. Germline assignment: CDR1 LNHNV and CDR2 YYDKDF (reference sequence). CDR3: CATSAHSWESGNTIYF. In nucleotides, the CDR3 is TGTGCCACCAGCGCCCATTCGTGGGAGTCTGGAAACACCATATATTTT.

The chain links TRBV4-3 to TRBJ2-7; D ambiguous. Trimming pared 1 base from V and 3 bases from J, leaving 7 bases between. The germline gives CDR1 LGHNA, CDR2 YSLEER. The CDR3 is 13 residues long. DNA for the CDR3: TGCGCCAGCAGCCAAGTCCTGAGCTACGAGCAGTACTTC. It yields the protein CASSQVLSYEQYF.

This clone was detected many times. V usage is TRBV5-1 and J usage is TRBJ1-2, with D hard to call. The CDR3 extends over 14 amino acids. The ends were cut back, 4 bases at V and 5 bases at J, with 15 bases in the middle. Germline values: CDR1 SGHRS, CDR2 YFSETQ. In nucleotides, the CDR3 is TGCGCCAGCAGCGCGGACGCGGACGGATATGGCTACACCTTC. Translated, it gives CASSADADGYGYTF.

This chain links TRBV14 with TRBJ2-7; unclear D gene. CDR1 and CDR2 (germline): SGHDN, FVKESK. The CDR3 has 14 amino acids. Trimming took 4 bases from V and 4 from J, leaving 14 bases between them. CDR3 in amino acids: CASSPAPIWYEQYF. For the CDR3, the DNA is TGTGCCAGCAGCCCAGCGCCAATCTGGTACGAGCAGTACTTC.

The chain is built from TRBV7-6 and TRBJ2-3, with 8 bases aligning to TRBD2. Per the germline V gene, CDR1 is SGHVS and CDR2 is FNYEAQ. J gave up 0 bases and V 4 bases, and 6 bases lay outside the gene matches. The CDR3 sequence is 16 residues long. Written as DNA, the CDR3 is TGTGCCAGCAGCTGGCTACTAGCGGCTAGCACAGATACGCAGTATTTT. Protein sequence: CASSWLLAASTDTQYF.

This sequence joins TRBV9 and TRBJ2-7; TRBD1 aligns across 11 bases. The CDR3 totals 14 residues. V lost 3 bases, J lost 6 bases, and 5 bases stayed unmatched. CDR1 is SGDLS and CDR2 is YYNGEE in the germline V gene. The CDR3 nucleotides are TGTGCCAGCAGCGAGAGGGACAGGGGGGGCGAGCAGTACTTC. This translates into CASSERDRGGEQYF.

This clone has a single count. The J gene is TRBJ2-2, the V gene TRBV6-4; 9 bases agree with TRBD1. CDR1 and CDR2 (germline): MRHNA, SNTAGT. The CDR3 is 16 amino acids. V trimming: 5 bases; J trimming: 2 bases; junction bases outside the gene matches: 6. Here the CDR3 reads CASSPQGAGNTGELFF. The CDR3 DNA is TGTGCCAGCAGTCCACAGGGGGCGGGAAACACCGGGGAGCTGTTTTTT.

The V and J genes are TRBV7-3 and TRBJ2-3; 11 nucleotides line up with TRBD2. V was clipped by 4 bases and J by 1 base; unmatched bases: 7. The CDR3 sequence is 17 residues long. In germline, CDR1 is SGHTA, CDR2 FQGTGA. CDR3 DNA sequence: TGTGCCAGCAGCTCAGAAGGGACTAGCGGCCGCACAGATACGCAGTATTTT. It is translated as CASSSEGTSGRTDTQYF.

In its sample, this clone was seen a few times. The genes are TRBV28 and TRBJ2-1; possible D gene TRBD2, 6 bases. The germline V and J ends were trimmed by 11 bases and 7 bases, with 18 bases remaining between them. The CDR3 extends over 13 amino acids. Germline V gene data show CDR1 as MDHEN and CDR2 as SYDVKM. CDR3 DNA: TGTGCCGAACGCGGGGCAAATGGGAATGAGCAGTTCTTC. Its protein product is CAERGANGNEQFF.

The chain has TRBV27 and TRBJ1-5; perhaps TRBD1 as D (5 bases). The V end was cut by 3 bases, the J end by 7 bases, with 10 bases between. Germline V gene sequence: CDR1 MNHEY, CDR2 SMNVEV (reference sequence). The CDR3 covers 13 residues. The CDR3 spells CASSFDRLQPQHF. For the CDR3, the DNA is TGTGCCAGCAGTTTCGACAGACTACAGCCCCAGCATTTT.

The V gene is TRBV14, the J gene TRBJ2-6, with 7 bases lining up with TRBD1. V was pared by 1 base and J by 8 bases, with 8 bases of the junction left unmatched. The CDR3 has 16 amino acids. Germline V CDR1 and CDR2: SGHDN, FVKESK. DNA for the CDR3: TGTGCCAGCAGCCAAGTTCTGCCAGGGGGAACCAACGTCCTGACTTTC. This sequence encodes CASSQVLPGGTNVLTF.

CDR3 sequence reads: CASSQETGPGANVLTF. Written as DNA, the CDR3 is TGTGCCAGCTCACAAGAAACAGGTCCCGGGGCCAACGTCCTGACTTTC. The chain couples TRBV18 to TRBJ2-6; D might be TRBD1 (5 bases). CDR1 and CDR2 (germline): KGHSH, LQKENI. The germline V and J ends were trimmed by 4 bases and 4 bases, with 14 bases remaining between them. The CDR3 spans 16 residues.

This clone has more than one count but fewer than ten. The chain joins TRBV7-9 to TRBJ1-2; D is uncertain. The CDR3 sequence is 12 residues long. Germline-derived CDR1 and CDR2 are SEHNR and FQNEAQ (reference sequence). V gave up 5 bases and J gave up 7 bases, with 11 bases separating them. This CDR3 reads CASSLLSVGYTF. CDR3 in DNA: TGTGCCAGCAGCCTTCTGAGTGTTGGCTACACCTTC.

The genes are TRBV7-2 and TRBJ2-5, with 7 bases lining up with TRBD2. The junction had 3 bases not matched to a gene; V was cut back by 1 base and J by 4 bases. This CDR3 is 14 amino acids long. The germline gives CDR1 SGHTA, CDR2 FQGNSA. CDR3 region: CASSLDGRRETQYF. The CDR3 DNA reads as TGTGCCAGCAGCTTAGACGGGAGGAGAGAGACCCAGTACTTC.

The rearrangement joins TRBV20-1 to TRBJ1-5; D is uncertain. Germline values: CDR1 DFQATT, CDR2 SNEGSKA (reference sequence). Trimming left V 6 bases short and J 6 bases short, with 6 bases between. The CDR3 length is 10 residues. CDR3 sequence reads: CSAGGQPQHF. In nucleotides, the CDR3 is TGCAGTGCCGGCGGTCAGCCCCAGCATTTT.

The genes are TRBV7-2 and TRBJ2-7; D not resolved. The V end lost 4 bases, the J end lost 0 bases, and 10 bases lay between the germline ends. The CDR3 covers 14 residues. Per germline, CDR1 SGHTA and CDR2 FQGNSA. CDR3 residues: CASSSVPSSYEQYF. For the CDR3, the DNA is TGTGCCAGCAGCTCAGTACCTAGCTCCTACGAGCAGTACTTC.

In this sample, this clone turned up once. The chain links TRBV30 to TRBJ2-5; TRBD1 matches 8 bases. The CDR3 extends over 15 amino acids. V was pared by 1 base and J by 5 bases, with 9 bases of the junction left unmatched. Per the germline V gene, CDR1 is GTSNPN and CDR2 is SVGIG (reference sequence). CDR3 in DNA: TGTGCCTGGAGTGGCGCCAGGGGGCAGGTGGAGACCCAGTACTTC. It codes for CAWSGARGQVETQYF.

This chain uses TRBV4-2 with TRBJ2-1; 9 bases fit TRBD2. Trimming removed 4 bases from V and 6 bases from J; junction bases left unmatched: 1. CDR3 length equals 13 residues. Germline values: CDR1 LGHNA, CDR2 YNFKEQ. The CDR3, as DNA: TGTGCCAGCAGCCCGGGACTAGCCAATGAGCAGTTCTTC. Protein: CASSPGLANEQFF.

The chain recombines TRBV2 with TRBJ2-5; 12 bases map to TRBD2. The CDR3 sequence is 16 residues long. CDR1 and CDR2 from the germline V gene are SNHLY and FYNNEI. J gave up 3 bases and V 6 bases, and 8 bases lay outside the gene matches. CDR3 in DNA: TGTGCCAGCAGCGACCCTAGCGGGAGGGGCGAAGAGACCCAGTACTTC. Its protein product is CASSDPSGRGEETQYF.